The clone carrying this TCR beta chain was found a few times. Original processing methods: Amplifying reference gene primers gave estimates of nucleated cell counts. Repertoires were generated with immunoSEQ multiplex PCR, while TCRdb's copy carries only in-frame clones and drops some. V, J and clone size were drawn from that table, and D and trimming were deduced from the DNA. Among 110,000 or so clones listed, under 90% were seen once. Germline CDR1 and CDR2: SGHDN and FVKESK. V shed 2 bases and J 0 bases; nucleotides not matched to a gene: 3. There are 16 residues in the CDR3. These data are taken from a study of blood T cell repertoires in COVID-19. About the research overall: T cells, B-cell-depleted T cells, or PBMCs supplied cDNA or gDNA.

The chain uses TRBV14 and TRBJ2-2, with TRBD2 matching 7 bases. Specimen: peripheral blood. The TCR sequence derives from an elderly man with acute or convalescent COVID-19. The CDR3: CASSQTGGANTGELFF. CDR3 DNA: TGTGCCAGCAGCCAAACGGGAGGCGCGAACACCGGGGAGCTGTTTTTT.